This TCR beta chain is drawn from a study of CD8+ T cells in alopecia areata. CDR1 and CDR2 from the germline V gene are SQVTM and ANQGSEA. There are 14 residues in the CDR3. Trimming removed 3 bases from V and 7 bases from J, with 15 bases in between. Isolated RNA was reverse transcribed into cDNA used as the sequencing template. The protocol was immunoSEQ multiplex PCR, while the TCRdb copy is restricted to in-frame clones and leaves out a portion. The sample lists 150,000 or so clones, about 54% occurring once. Sorted out of PBMCs were CD4+ T cells and CD8+ T cells. This chain links TRBV29-1 with TRBJ2-2, with a weak D call TRBD2 (6 bases). The specimen was CD4+ T cells sorted from blood. The sequence was obtained from a human donor in good health. The DNA for the CDR3 is TGCAGCGTTGACTCCCGGGAGAGGGGCGGGGAGCTGTTTTTT. Translating it yields CSVDSRERGGELFF.